These T cell receptor beta chains were read from a single sample in a study of T cells in localized non-small cell lung cancer. Profiled with immunoSEQ multiplex PCR; TCRdb holds only in-frame clones, not every one. The sample carries about 78,000 clones, 84% recorded once. The specimen was peripheral blood, collected before any cancer treatment. Receptor source: a man aged 35 to 70 with stage I lung adenocarcinoma. Both conserved end residues are part of each CDR3. The D gene is left open where the match is weak. Clone sizes are given selectively: once, few, many, or a class where the clone is expanded.

cdr3_aa cdr3_nt v_call d_call clone_size cdr3_length j_call
CASSLSGLWGREETQYF TGTGCCAGCAGTTTATCAGGTTTATGGGGTAGAGAAGAGACCCAGTACTTC TRBV27 - - 17 TRBJ2-5
CAWRGTVEKLFF TGTGCCTGGAGGGGGACGGTTGAAAAACTGTTTTTT TRBV30 - - 12 TRBJ1-4
CASGPGYNEQFF TGTGCCAGCGGCCCCGGGTACAATGAGCAGTTCTTC TRBV9 - - 12 TRBJ2-1
CATSSGIVLNSPLHF TGTGCCACCAGCAGTGGGATAGTGCTGAATTCACCCCTCCACTTT TRBV15 - - 15 TRBJ1-6
CASLGGGNTGELFF TGTGCCAGCTTAGGAGGGGGGAACACCGGGGAGCTGTTTTTT TRBV28 - - 14 TRBJ2-2
CAWSPTNGNQPQHF TGTGCCTGGAGTCCGACGAATGGTAATCAGCCCCAGCATTTT TRBV30 - - 14 TRBJ1-5
CASSYSGGPRPYEQYF TGTGCCAGCAGTTACTCGGGGGGACCCAGGCCCTACGAGCAGTACTTC TRBV6-6 - once 16 TRBJ2-7
CASSPRASVDSTQETQYF TGTGCCAGCTCACCAAGGGCATCCGTGGACAGCACTCAAGAGACCCAGTACTTC TRBV18 - - 18 TRBJ2-5
CASSYTSGGETQYF TGTGCCAGCAGCTACACATCAGGGGGAGAAACGCAGTATTTT TRBV9 TRBD1 - 14 TRBJ2-3
CAWSVFSGNTQYF TGTGCCTGGAGTGTGTTTAGCGGCAATACGCAGTATTTT TRBV30 - - 13 TRBJ2-3
CASSYQTGGRNEQFF TGTGCCAGCAGCTATCAGACAGGGGGCCGAAATGAGCAGTTCTTC TRBV5-4 TRBD1 - 15 TRBJ2-1
CASRTSGSFNEQFF TGTGCCAGCAGGACTAGCGGCTCTTTCAATGAGCAGTTCTTC TRBV6-6 TRBD2 - 14 TRBJ2-1
CASSSLNPTAGVRYNEQFF TGTGCCAGCAGTTCCCTCAATCCAACCGCGGGGGTGCGCTACAATGAGCAGTTCTTC TRBV28 TRBD2 medium-sized 19 TRBJ2-1
CASSLDRLRQYF TGTGCCAGCAGCTTAGATCGATTACGGCAGTACTTC TRBV11-2 - - 12 TRBJ2-7
CASRLQGNTEAFF TGTGCCAGCAGGCTACAGGGGAACACTGAAGCTTTCTTT TRBV6-5 - - 13 TRBJ1-1
CASSTRTGIYEQYF TGTGCCAGTAGTACTCGGACAGGGATCTACGAGCAGTACTTC TRBV19 TRBD1 - 14 TRBJ2-7
CASSLPPGVNNSPLHF TGTGCCAGCAGCTTACCCCCGGGCGTCAATAATTCACCCCTCCACTTT TRBV11-2 - few 16 TRBJ1-6
CASSFGQEEETQYF TGCGCCAGCAGCTTCGGACAGGAAGAGGAGACCCAGTACTTC TRBV5-1 TRBD1 - 14 TRBJ2-5
CASSPTNDWLETQYF TGTGCCAGCTCACCTACTAACGATTGGCTAGAGACCCAGTACTTC TRBV18 - - 15 TRBJ2-5
CASSETRAGTGELFF TGTGCCAGCAGTGAAACTAGGGCGGGCACCGGGGAGCTGTTTTTT TRBV6-1 - - 15 TRBJ2-2
CASSLARGGAYEQYF TGTGCCAGCAGCTTAGCTCGCGGGGGGGCCTACGAGCAGTACTTC TRBV7-6 TRBD2 once 15 TRBJ2-7
CSAKRTGRGEEQYF TGCAGCGCAAAACGGACAGGCAGGGGGGAAGAGCAGTACTTC TRBV29-1 - - 14 TRBJ2-7
CASSKTQGKDYGYTF TGTGCCAGCAGCAAGACACAGGGAAAGGACTATGGCTACACCTTC TRBV9 - - 15 TRBJ1-2
CASKSTGSNQPQHF TGTGCCAGCAAATCGACAGGAAGCAATCAGCCCCAGCATTTT TRBV6-5 - - 14 TRBJ1-5
CASSIREGKDEQFF TGCGCCAGCAGTATCCGGGAGGGCAAGGATGAGCAGTTCTTC TRBV5-1 TRBD2 - 14 TRBJ2-1
CASSLSTYRVVYGYTF TGTGCCAGCAGCTTATCAACCTACAGGGTGGTCTATGGCTACACCTTC TRBV7-2 - once 16 TRBJ1-2
CASSWRRERYEQFF TGTGCCAGCAGTTGGCGCAGAGAGCGGTATGAGCAGTTCTTC TRBV28 - - 14 TRBJ2-1
CASSGTALTNEKLFF TGTGCCAGCAGCGGGACAGCCCTAACTAATGAAAAACTGTTTTTT TRBV28 TRBD1 - 15 TRBJ1-4